Shown below are 8 T cell receptor beta chains from a single sample sequenced in a study of shared clonotypes between healthy human individuals. Clones were sequenced by immunoSEQ multiplex PCR, and TCRdb holds only the in-frame ones, with some missing. The sample has fewer than 650,000 clones, over 60% seen once. The sequenced sample consisted of PBMCs. These receptors were obtained from a middle-aged woman in good health. Some clones in this sample may be carry-over from other donors' samples.

The count of this clone is one. In nucleotides, the CDR3 is TGCAGCGTTAGTGTCGGGAGGGGTTACGAGCAGTACTTC. Residues: CSVSVGRGYEQYF. The rearrangement links TRBV29-1 to TRBJ2-7; 8 positions match TRBD2. The germline V gene encodes CDR1 SQVTM and CDR2 ANQGSEA. The CDR3 contains 13 residues. With 5 bases clipped from V and 4 bases from J, the junction kept 7 bases outside the gene matches.

The CDR3 loop reads CATSRGQGPRVGNQPQHF. In DNA, the CDR3 is TGTGCCACCAGCAGAGGCCAAGGACCGCGGGTTGGCAATCAGCCCCAGCATTTT. The V gene is TRBV15, the J gene TRBJ1-5; D not resolved. Germline lookup yields CDR1 LNHNV and CDR2 YYDKDF (reference sequence). This CDR3 is 18 amino acids long. The V gene lost 1 base and the J gene lost 2 bases, with 18 bases spanning the gap.

The V call is TRBV30, the J call TRBJ1-1, with D possibly being TRBD1 (5 bases). V lost 8 bases and J 6 bases, leaving 13 bases between the germline ends. Germline V CDR1 and CDR2: GTSNPN, SVGIG (reference sequence). The CDR3 runs to 11 residues. CDR3 sequence (DNA): TGTGCCGGAGGGAAGGGGTCTGAAGCTTTCTTT. It codes for CAGGKGSEAFF.

V gene TRBV2 combines with J gene TRBJ1-6, with no clear D. This CDR3 comprises 13 residues. V gave up 1 base and J gave up 7 bases, with 5 bases separating them. The germline V gene has CDR1 SNHLY and CDR2 FYNNEI. CDR3: CASSEVGNSPLHF. The CDR3 DNA sequence: TGTGCCAGCAGTGAAGTTGGGAATTCACCCCTCCACTTT. Combining the CDR3 with reference TRBV2 and TRBJ1-6 gives the whole variable domain EPEVTQTPSHQVTQMGQEVILRCVPISNHLYFYWYRQILGQKVEFLVSFYNNEISEKSEIFDDQFSVERPDGSNFTLKIRSTKLEDSAMYFCASSEVGNSPLHFGNGTRLTVT.

The J gene is TRBJ2-7, the V gene TRBV5-8; D is perhaps TRBD2 (5 bases). This CDR3 has 14 residues. V gave up 2 bases and J gave up 7 bases, with 16 bases separating them. Germline CDR1 and CDR2: SGHTS and YDEGEE. The CDR3 spells CASSLVGPPGEQYF. In nucleotides, the CDR3 is TGTGCCAGCAGCTTAGTAGGGCCCCCGGGGGAGCAGTACTTC.

Points on this clone: Since a far larger clone is one base different, this is likely a read error. Other nucleotide sequences in the sample specify the same CDR3. The chain links TRBV28 to TRBJ2-5; 12 bases align to TRBD1. The better agreement between TRBJ2-7 and the DNA end casts doubt on the J call. The CDR3 covers 19 residues. CDR1 MDHEN and CDR2 SYDVKM come from the germline V gene. The CDR3 region has the DNA TGCGCCAGCAGTTTACCCGGGACAGGGGGCTACGGAACCCCCTACGAGCAGTACTTC. This encodes CASSLPGTGGYGTPYEQYF.

The chain links TRBV18 to TRBJ1-4; no reliable D call. Germline CDR1 reads KGHSH; CDR2 reads LQKENI. Trimming took off 0 bases at V and 4 bases at J, with 9 bases between the two ends. This CDR3 contains 15 residues. The CDR3 loop is CASSPPVGNNEKLFF. As DNA, the CDR3 is TGTGCCAGCTCACCACCGGTAGGGAATAATGAAAAACTGTTTTTT.

With regard to this clone: The same CDR3 is also encoded by other DNA sequences in this sample. CDR3: CASSPGTASGNTIYF. As DNA, the CDR3 is TGTGCCAGCTCACCTGGGACAGCCTCTGGAAACACCATATATTTT. The chain uses TRBV18 and TRBJ1-3, with 7 bases that match TRBD1. Germline CDR1 KGHSH, CDR2 LQKENI. The CDR3 has 15 residues. The junction had 2 bases not matched to a gene; V was cut back by 3 bases and J by 0 bases.